The 28 T cell receptor beta chains below were found in one sample sequenced in a study of blood T cell repertoires in COVID-19. Profiled with immunoSEQ multiplex PCR; TCRdb holds only in-frame clones, not every one. Of 650,000 to 800,000 clones listed, over 80% are singletons. Sequencing input: peripheral blood. These receptors were taken from a woman aged 18-30 years with acute or convalescent COVID-19.

CDR3 DNA: TGTGCCAGCAGTTTACAAAACACCCAGGGGGCCCAGCATTTT. It is translated as CASSLQNTQGAQHF. This chain joins TRBV28 and TRBJ1-5; 7 bases agree with TRBD1. The germline V gene encodes CDR1 MDHEN and CDR2 SYDVKM. V gave up 2 bases and J gave up 11 bases; unmatched junction bases: 9. The CDR3 is 14 amino acids.

The rearrangement joins TRBV18 to TRBJ2-7, with 7 bases fitting TRBD1. Germline V gene lookup returns CDR1 KGHSH and CDR2 LQKENI. J gave up 1 base and V 3 bases, and 3 bases lay outside the gene matches. This CDR3 contains 14 residues. For the CDR3, the DNA is TGTGCCAGCTCACCGGGGACAGAGTCCTACGAGCAGTACTTC. Translating it yields CASSPGTESYEQYF. Full variable domain (rest looked up from reference TRBV18 and TRBJ2-7): NAGVMQNPRHLVRRRGQEARLRCSPMKGHSHVYWYRQLPEEGLKFMVYLQKENIIDESGMPKERFSAEFPKEGPSILRIQQVVRGDSAAYFCASSPGTESYEQYFGPGTRLTVT.

This rearrangement joins TRBV7-2 to TRBJ1-6; D remains ambiguous. Deletions cut 4 bases from V and 4 bases from J, with 17 bases between. Germline CDR1 and CDR2: SGHTA and FQGNSA. The CDR3 covers 17 residues. The CDR3: CASSWDGSRTYNSPLHF. The CDR3 DNA reads TGTGCCAGCAGCTGGGATGGGAGTAGGACTTATAATTCACCCCTCCACTTT.

This chain joins TRBV5-8 and TRBJ2-7, with 9 nucleotides matching TRBD2. The germline CDR1 and CDR2 sequences are SGHTS and YDEGEE. The CDR3 consists of 14 residues. The trim removed 3 bases at V and 1 base at J, leaving 2 bases unmatched. CDR3 residues: CASSSSGTSYEQYF. DNA for the CDR3: TGTGCCAGCAGCTCTAGCGGGACATCCTACGAGCAGTACTTC.

The V call is TRBV5-8, the J call TRBJ2-7, with 10 bases lining up with TRBD2. Germline-derived CDR1 and CDR2 are SGHTS and YDEGEE. The CDR3 sequence is 14 residues long. The J segment lost 0 bases and the V segment lost 5 bases, leaving 2 bases of the junction unmatched. CDR3 sequence reads: CASRLAGSSYEQYF. CDR3 DNA: TGTGCCAGCAGACTAGCGGGGAGCTCCTACGAGCAGTACTTC.

This chain joins TRBV3-1 (or the pseudogene TRBV3-2) and TRBJ2-7; D might be TRBD2 (5 bases). CDR1 is LGHDT, CDR2 YNNKEL, per germline (reference sequence). V lost 6 bases and J lost 7, with 16 bases in between. The CDR3 consists of 13 residues. Here the CDR3 reads CASRKSHGVEQYF. The CDR3 DNA follows: TGTGCCAGCAGAAAAAGTCACGGGGTAGAGCAGTACTTC.

This chain links TRBV5-8 with TRBJ1-5, with 8 bases matching TRBD1. The CDR3 spans 16 residues. The J segment lost 3 bases and the V segment lost 2 bases, leaving 7 bases of the junction unmatched. Germline-derived CDR1 and CDR2 are SGHTS and YDEGEE. The CDR3 DNA reads TGTGCCAGCAGCTTTATCGGGACAGGACCCAATCAGCCCCAGCATTTT. Translation: CASSFIGTGPNQPQHF.

V and J are TRBV13 and TRBJ2-7; 11 nucleotides match TRBD2. J lost 5 bases, V lost 0 bases, and 6 bases had no gene match. Germline CDR1 reads PRHDT; CDR2 reads FYEKMQ (reference sequence). The CDR3 is 16 residues long. The CDR3 DNA reads as TGTGCCAGCAGCTTAGGCCTTCTAGCGGGGGGCAACGAGCAGTACTTC. This gives the protein CASSLGLLAGGNEQYF.

The chain combines TRBV4-3 with TRBJ1-2; 7 bases agree with TRBD1. The CDR3 is made up of 12 amino acids. V lost 3 bases to trimming and J lost 5 bases; unmatched junction nucleotides: 0. CDR1 and CDR2 (germline): LGHNA, YSLEER. The CDR3 bases are TGCGCCAGCAGCCAGGACAGGTATGGCTACACCTTC. Translated, it gives CASSQDRYGYTF.

V and J are TRBV25-1 and TRBJ2-6; D might be TRBD2 (5 bases). Looked up from germline, CDR1 is MGHDK and CDR2 is SYGVNS. The CDR3 runs 15 residues. Trimming cost V 5 bases and J 3 bases, with 11 bases left between them. The CDR3 DNA is TGTGCCAGCAGTTCGGCGGAGGTTGGGGCCAACGTCCTGACTTTC. It translates to CASSSAEVGANVLTF.

The chain uses TRBV4-1 and TRBJ1-1; a possible D gene is TRBD1 (6 bases). CDR1 is MGHRA and CDR2 is YSYEKL in the germline V gene. V dropped 7 bases and J dropped 1 base, with 19 bases sitting between them. This CDR3 has 16 residues. The CDR3 sequence: CASTKPGGTPNTEAFF. The CDR3 nucleotides are TGCGCCAGCACCAAGCCGGGAGGGACACCGAACACTGAAGCTTTCTTT.

The rearrangement joins TRBV18 to TRBJ2-1, with D perhaps TRBD2 (7 bases). CDR1 is KGHSH and CDR2 is LQKENI in the germline V gene. V was trimmed by 4 bases and J by 6 bases, leaving 13 bases between them. CDR3 length: 14 amino acids. CDR3 in amino acids: CASSRGGRGNEQFF. CDR3 sequence (DNA): TGTGCCAGCTCACGGGGGGGCCGAGGCAATGAGCAGTTCTTC.

This clone was seen only once. This chain joins TRBV7-9 and TRBJ1-1; D perhaps matches TRBD1 (6 bases). This CDR3 region has 12 residues. The germline V gene encodes CDR1 SEHNR and CDR2 FQNEAQ (reference sequence). Trimming took 8 bases from V and 2 from J, leaving 9 bases between them. In DNA form, the CDR3 reads TGTGCCAGCCGAGGGGGAAACACTGAAGCTTTCTTT. Residues: CASRGGNTEAFF.

CDR3 DNA: TGTGCCAGCAGCCCCTCAGCGGGCATCTATGAGCAGTTCTTC. This codes for CASSPSAGIYEQFF. The chain is built from TRBV11-3 and TRBJ2-1; maybe TRBD2 (6 bases). V gave up 5 bases and J gave up 8 bases, with 16 bases separating them. Germline V CDR1 and CDR2: SGHNT, YENEEA. This CDR3 has 14 amino acids.

The chain uses TRBV19 and TRBJ1-2; TRBD1 matches at 12 bases. V was clipped by 8 bases and J by 8 bases; unmatched bases: 3. Germline CDR1 reads LNHDA; CDR2 reads SQIVND (reference sequence). This CDR3 spans 12 amino acids. This CDR3 is CASGTGGWGYTF. In nucleotides, the CDR3 is TGTGCCAGTGGGACAGGGGGCTGGGGCTACACCTTC.

The genes are TRBV5-4 and TRBJ2-1; 8 nucleotides match TRBD2. V shed 4 bases and J 5 bases; nucleotides not matched to a gene: 8. The V gene's germline CDR1 is SGHNT and CDR2 YYREEE (reference sequence). CDR3 size: 15 residues. The CDR3 DNA follows: TGTGCCAGCAGCCCAACCAGCGGGGGTAACAATGAGCAGTTCTTC. Translation: CASSPTSGGNNEQFF.

V is TRBV19 and J is TRBJ1-2; D may be TRBD1 (6 bases). The CDR3 covers 16 residues. CDR1 and CDR2 (germline): LNHDA, SQIVND (reference sequence). The ends were cut back, 5 bases at V and 5 bases at J, with 21 bases in the middle. The CDR3 is CASSLRDGRGRYGYTF. The CDR3 DNA follows: TGTGCCAGTAGTCTTAGGGATGGCAGGGGTCGGTATGGCTACACCTTC.

The V call is TRBV24-1, the J call TRBJ1-2, with 9 bases fitting TRBD1. V shed 1 base, J shed 7 bases, and the junction held 6 bases outside the gene matches. The CDR3 contains 15 residues. The germline V gene has CDR1 KGHDR and CDR2 SFDVKD. The CDR3 nucleotides are TGTGCCACCAGTGATTTTACAGGGGGCGCAGGTGGCTACACCTTC. Translation gives CATSDFTGGAGGYTF.

The chain employs TRBV4-2 and TRBJ2-1; 7 nucleotides align to TRBD1. V dropped 4 bases and J dropped 5; count of bases not matched to a gene: 8. This CDR3 comprises 15 residues. Per the germline V gene, CDR1 is LGHNA and CDR2 is YNFKEQ. The CDR3 DNA reads as TGTGCCAGCAGCCCGAGGGGGACAGACAACAATGAGCAGTTCTTC. This gives the protein CASSPRGTDNNEQFF.

The sample holds one count of this clone. The CDR3 loop is CASSPTPQSRGGQPQHF. The CDR3 DNA sequence: TGTGCCAGCAGCCCCACCCCACAAAGCAGGGGTGGTCAGCCCCAGCATTTT. The V call is TRBV5-5, the J call TRBJ1-5; TRBD1 is a possible D gene (6 bases). The V end was cut by 4 bases, the J end by 6 bases, with 23 bases between. The CDR3 runs 17 residues. Germline assignment: CDR1 SGHKS and CDR2 YYEKEE (reference sequence).

The chain couples TRBV29-1 to TRBJ2-3; 7 nucleotides align to TRBD2. The germline V gene encodes CDR1 SQVTM and CDR2 ANQGSEA. V was clipped by 7 bases and J by 6 bases; unmatched bases: 13. The length of the CDR3 is 14 residues. As DNA, the CDR3 is TGCAGCGAGACCCGGACTAGTGATTTGGATACGCAGTATTTT. Protein product: CSETRTSDLDTQYF.

This chain joins TRBV19 and TRBJ2-7; tentatively, D is TRBD1 (6 bases). Trimming took 5 bases from V and 2 from J, leaving 13 bases between them. Germline CDR1 is LNHDA and CDR2 is SQIVND (reference sequence). This CDR3 is built from 14 residues. CDR3 in amino acids: CASSPRQDPYEQYF. The CDR3 coding sequence is TGTGCCAGTAGTCCGAGACAGGACCCCTACGAGCAGTACTTC.

The chain combines TRBV2 with TRBJ1-5; 8 bases are a match to TRBD1. CDR1 is SNHLY, CDR2 FYNNEI, per germline. V dropped 5 bases and J dropped 2; count of bases not matched to a gene: 5. This CDR3 comprises 15 residues. The CDR3 nucleotides read TGTGCCAGCAGTTCCCGGACAGGGCGCAATCAGCCCCAGCATTTT. It specifies CASSSRTGRNQPQHF.

This chain uses TRBV6-5 with TRBJ1-1; TRBD1 agrees at 8 bases. The germline CDR1 and CDR2 sequences are MNHEY and SVGAGI. After removal of 2 bases from V and 7 bases from J, the junction contained 9 bases not matched to a gene. CDR3 length equals 15 residues. The chain's CDR3 is CASSYEQGAGDEAFF. The CDR3 DNA is TGTGCCAGCAGTTACGAGCAGGGGGCTGGGGATGAAGCTTTCTTT.

The genes are TRBV6-2 or TRBV6-3 and TRBJ1-1; weak D call: TRBD1 (5 bases). The CDR3 is 12 amino acids. The V gene lost 5 bases and the J gene lost 4 bases, with 8 bases spanning the gap. The germline V gene has CDR1 MNHEY and CDR2 SVGEGT. As DNA, the CDR3 is TGTGCCAGCAGTCGCGGGGCCACTGAAGCTTTCTTT. Translation: CASSRGATEAFF.

The chain links TRBV24-1 to TRBJ1-5, with 12 bases lining up with TRBD1. Germline trimming cut 3 bases from V and 0 bases from J; bases unmatched to any gene: 8. Germline CDR1 is KGHDR and CDR2 is SFDVKD. The CDR3 consists of 19 residues. CDR3 DNA sequence: TGTGCCACCAGTGATGGGACAGGGGGCGTAGGAGGTAGCAATCAGCCCCAGCATTTT. It specifies CATSDGTGGVGGSNQPQHF.

Points on this clone: This CDR3 is also generated by other DNA sequences in the sample. The chain couples TRBV24-1 to TRBJ1-5, with D possibly TRBD1 on 6 matching bases. Trimming left V 0 bases short and J 4 bases short, with 6 bases between. The CDR3 runs 14 residues. CDR1 and CDR2 from the germline V gene are KGHDR and SFDVKD. This chain's CDR3 is CATSDLTGNQPQHF. As DNA, the CDR3 is TGTGCCACCAGTGATTTGACAGGGAATCAGCCCCAGCATTTT.

This clone appeared once. CDR3 DNA sequence: TGTGCCAGCAGCTTGGGACAGGGTATTTACGAGCAGTACTTC. This translates into CASSLGQGIYEQYF. This chain joins TRBV11-1 and TRBJ2-7; the match to TRBD1 covers 9 bases. Unmatched junction bases numbered 4, after V lost 3 bases and J lost 4 bases. This CDR3 has 14 residues. Germline lookup yields CDR1 SGHAT and CDR2 FQDESV (reference sequence). Based on the CDR3 plus reference TRBV11-1 and TRBJ2-7, the full variable domain is EAEVAQSPRYKITEKSQAVAFWCDPISGHATLYWYRQILGQGPELLVQFQDESVVDDSQLPKDRFSAERLKGVDSTLKIQPAELGDSAMYLCASSLGQGIYEQYFGPGTRLTVT.